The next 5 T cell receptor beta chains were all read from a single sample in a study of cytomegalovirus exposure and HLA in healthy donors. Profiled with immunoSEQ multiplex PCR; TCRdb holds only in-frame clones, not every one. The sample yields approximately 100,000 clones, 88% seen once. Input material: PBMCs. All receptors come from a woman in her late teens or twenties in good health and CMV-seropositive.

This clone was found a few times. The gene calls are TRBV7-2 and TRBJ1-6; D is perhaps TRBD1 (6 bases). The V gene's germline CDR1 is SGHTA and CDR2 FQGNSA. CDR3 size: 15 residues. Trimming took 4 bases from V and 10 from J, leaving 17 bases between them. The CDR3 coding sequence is TGTGCCAGCAGCTCCTTCGGGGGGGGGCAATCACCCCTCCACTTT. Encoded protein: CASSSFGGGQSPLHF.

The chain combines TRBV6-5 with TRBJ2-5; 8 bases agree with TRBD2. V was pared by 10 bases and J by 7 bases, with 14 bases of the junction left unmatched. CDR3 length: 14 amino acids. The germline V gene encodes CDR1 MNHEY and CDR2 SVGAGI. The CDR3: CATKPGGPGGTQYF. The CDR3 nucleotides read TGTGCCACAAAACCGGGGGGGCCCGGAGGGACCCAGTACTTC.

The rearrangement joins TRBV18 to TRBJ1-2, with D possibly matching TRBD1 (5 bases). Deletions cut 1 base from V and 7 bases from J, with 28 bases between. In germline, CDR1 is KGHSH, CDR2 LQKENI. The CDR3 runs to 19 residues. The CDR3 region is CASSPLKLWRGPLSRGYTF. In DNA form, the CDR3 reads TGTGCCAGCTCACCACTCAAGTTATGGAGGGGCCCACTATCCCGTGGCTACACCTTC.

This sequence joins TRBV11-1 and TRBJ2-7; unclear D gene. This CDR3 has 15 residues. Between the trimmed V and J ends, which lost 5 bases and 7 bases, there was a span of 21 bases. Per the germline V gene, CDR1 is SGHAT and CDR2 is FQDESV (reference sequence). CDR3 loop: CASSRTLTETEEQYF. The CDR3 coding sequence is TGTGCCAGCAGCCGAACCCTGACGGAGACGGAGGAGCAGTACTTC. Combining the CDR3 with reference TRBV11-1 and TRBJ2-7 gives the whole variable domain EAEVAQSPRYKITEKSQAVAFWCDPISGHATLYWYRQILGQGPELLVQFQDESVVDDSQLPKDRFSAERLKGVDSTLKIQPAELGDSAMYLCASSRTLTETEEQYFGPGTRLTVT.

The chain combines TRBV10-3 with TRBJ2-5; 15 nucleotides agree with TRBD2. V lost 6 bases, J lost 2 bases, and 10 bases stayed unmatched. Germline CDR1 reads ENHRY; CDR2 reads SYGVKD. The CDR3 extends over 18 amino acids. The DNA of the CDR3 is TGTGCCATCAGATCCGGGACTAGCGGGGGGCGGAGTCAAGAGACCCAGTACTTC. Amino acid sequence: CAIRSGTSGGRSQETQYF.